This TCR beta chain stems from a study of blood T cell repertoires in COVID-19. Study in general: Samples of COVID-19 (acute and convalescent) were obtained from the United States, Italy and Spain. PBMCs, B-cell-depleted T cells, or T cells provided the cDNA or gDNA that made up the material.

How the authors handled the data: Reference gene primers were amplified, and this amplification served to estimate nucleated cell counts. The method was immunoSEQ multiplex PCR; TCRdb's version includes in-frame clones alone and lacks a portion of them. Clone size and the V and J calls come from that table; the DNA yielded D and trimming. The sample records about 180,000 clones, roughly 90% being singletons. The CDR3 consists of 16 residues. The chain uses TRBV21-1 and TRBJ2-2; the D call TRBD2 from the table was never checked on the DNA. TRBV21-1 is assigned pseudogene status. This clonotype was sampled from a man aged 45-65 years with acute or convalescent COVID-19. Source material: peripheral blood. CDR3 sequence reads: CASSKDNRRGTGELFF. The CDR3 region has the DNA TGTGCCAGCAGCAAAGATAACAGGAGGGGAACCGGGGAGCTGTTTTTT.